One sample yielded the 17 T cell receptor beta chains listed below, sequenced in a study of PD-1 blockade in classical Hodgkin lymphoma. Only in-frame clones appear in the TCRdb table, and some are missing; sequencing was by immunoSEQ multiplex PCR. The sample consists of about 31,000 clones, around three quarters of them appearing once. With no exception, relapse followed autologous stem cell transplantation in all patients, and brentuximab vedotin exposure varied. This sample comprised peripheral blood mononuclear cells (PBMCs), obtained before the second cycle of nivolumab. Receptors were obtained from a human donor with classical Hodgkin lymphoma.

The chain uses TRBV30 and TRBJ2-5, with 11 positions matching TRBD1. Germline values: CDR1 GTSNPN, CDR2 SVGIG (reference sequence). This CDR3 region has 14 residues. The ends lost 3 bases at V and 11 bases at J; junction bases unmatched: 11. CDR3 nucleotide sequence: TGTGCCTGGAGGAGGGGGACAGGGGGGAGGGAGCAGTACTTC. Its protein is CAWRRGTGGREQYF.

The chain couples TRBV5-1 to TRBJ2-5; D uncertain. From germline, CDR1 is SGHRS and CDR2 YFSETQ. CDR3 size: 14 residues. The V gene lost 0 bases and the J gene lost 2 bases, with 8 bases spanning the gap. CDR3 DNA sequence: TGCGCCAGCAGCTTGGAACCGTTTCAAGAGACCCAGTACTTC. It encodes CASSLEPFQETQYF.

This sequence joins TRBV28 and TRBJ1-5; D perhaps matches TRBD1 (6 bases). Between the trimmed V and J ends, which lost 3 bases and 11 bases, there was a span of 20 bases. There are 15 residues in the CDR3. From germline, CDR1 is MDHEN and CDR2 SYDVKM. CDR3 loop: CASSLQGGGLGAQHF. CDR3 nucleotide sequence: TGTGCCAGCAGTTTGCAGGGAGGGGGGCTTGGAGCCCAGCATTTT.

The chain combines TRBV7-9 with TRBJ1-2; TRBD1 matches 7 bases. J gave up 6 bases and V 1 base, and 14 bases lay outside the gene matches. The CDR3 has 17 amino acids. Germline loops: CDR1 SEHNR, CDR2 FQNEAQ (reference sequence). DNA for the CDR3: TGTGCCAGCAGCTTAGGCGAGGGGGCCGCCGTCCTGGATGGCTACACCTTC. It is translated as CASSLGEGAAVLDGYTF.

The gene calls are TRBV6-6 and TRBJ2-7; D ambiguous. CDR1 MNHNY and CDR2 SVGAGI come from the germline V gene (reference sequence). The CDR3 runs 14 residues. Trimming pared 2 bases from V and 2 bases from J, leaving 10 bases between. CDR3 in amino acids: CASSYETGPYEQYF. CDR3 in DNA: TGTGCCAGCAGTTACGAGACTGGACCCTACGAGCAGTACTTC.

This chain links TRBV27 with TRBJ1-1, with D possibly being TRBD1 (5 bases). Germline V CDR1 and CDR2: MNHEY, SMNVEV (reference sequence). V was pared by 4 bases and J by 4 bases, with 16 bases between. The CDR3 covers 15 residues. As DNA, the CDR3 is TGTGCCAGCAGTTCCTCTCCGGGGGGGGGCACTGAAGCTTTCTTT. Protein product: CASSSSPGGGTEAFF.

CDR3 sequence reads: CASRSPAGAVDTQYF. DNA for the CDR3: TGCGCCAGCAGGAGCCCAGCGGGAGCCGTAGATACGCAGTATTTT. The chain has TRBV5-1 and TRBJ2-3; 8 nucleotides agree with TRBD2. Germline CDR1 SGHRS, CDR2 YFSETQ. The junction had 10 bases not matched to a gene; V was cut back by 5 bases and J by 5 bases. The CDR3 is made up of 15 amino acids.

V gene TRBV19 combines with J gene TRBJ2-1, with a tentative D call TRBD1 (6 bases). The CDR3 totals 14 residues. The V end was cut by 8 bases, the J end by 3 bases, with 14 bases between. Germline V gene lookup returns CDR1 LNHDA and CDR2 SQIVND (reference sequence). The CDR3: CASRGHAIYNEQFF. The DNA for the CDR3 is TGTGCCAGTCGGGGACACGCCATCTACAATGAGCAGTTCTTC.

The chain links TRBV5-1 to TRBJ2-3, with 11 nucleotides matching TRBD1. Looked up from germline, CDR1 is SGHRS and CDR2 is YFSETQ. CDR3 length: 14 amino acids. V lost 7 bases, J lost 4 bases, and 5 bases stayed unmatched. The CDR3 sequence is CASGTGGVADTQYF. The CDR3 region has the DNA TGCGCCAGCGGGACAGGGGGTGTCGCAGATACGCAGTATTTT.

The chain couples TRBV11-2 to TRBJ2-2; D is possibly TRBD1 (6 bases). Germline CDR1 SGHAT, CDR2 FQNNGV. The CDR3 spans 16 residues. V was shortened by 5 bases and J by 1 base, with 14 bases between the two germline ends. This chain's CDR3 is CASSVHATGNTGELFF. In nucleotides, the CDR3 is TGTGCCAGCAGCGTACACGCGACAGGGAACACCGGGGAGCTGTTTTTT.

The chain links TRBV7-2 to TRBJ1-6, with D maybe TRBD1 (5 bases). The CDR3 totals 15 residues. Deletions cut 4 bases from V and 7 bases from J, with 14 bases between. Germline CDR1 reads SGHTA; CDR2 reads FQGNSA. Here the CDR3 DNA reads TGTGCCAGCAGCTCCCGCGGGGGTCGGAATTCACCCCTCCACTTT. Its translation: CASSSRGGRNSPLHF. The whole variable domain, filled in from reference TRBV7-2 and TRBJ1-6, reads GAGVSQSPSNKVTEKGKDVELRCDPISGHTALYWYRQSLGQGLEFLIYFQGNSAPDKSGLPSDRFSAERTGGSVSTLTIQRTQQEDSAVYLCASSSRGGRNSPLHFGNGTRLTVT.

This clone has just a few counts. The J gene is TRBJ1-2, the V gene TRBV19; 8 bases are shared with TRBD1. Germline V lookup: CDR1 LNHDA, CDR2 SQIVND (reference sequence). The ends lost 7 bases at V and 2 bases at J; junction bases unmatched: 9. The CDR3 sequence is 15 residues long. In nucleotides, the CDR3 is TGTGCCAGTAACGCCCCGGGACAGGAAAACTATGGCTACACCTTC. It yields the protein CASNAPGQENYGYTF. Combining the CDR3 with reference TRBV19 and TRBJ1-2 gives the whole variable domain DGGITQSPKYLFRKEGQNVTLSCEQNLNHDAMYWYRQDPGQGLRLIYYSQIVNDFQKGDIAEGYSVSREKKESFPLTVTSAQKNPTAFYLCASNAPGQENYGYTFGSGTRLTVV.

This clone was seen just once. The chain has TRBV11-2 and TRBJ1-2; TRBD1 might be the D (6 bases). The CDR3 extends over 13 amino acids. CDR1 and CDR2 (germline): SGHAT, FQNNGV. V was clipped by 5 bases and J by 2 bases, with 9 bases between them. The CDR3 spells CASSGQWNYGYTF. The CDR3 DNA follows: TGTGCCAGCAGCGGACAGTGGAACTATGGCTACACCTTC.

Note on this clone: The junction and the germline gene differ at one end; a read error may be behind it. The chain links TRBV7-2 to TRBJ2-7; 11 bases map to TRBD2. CDR1 and CDR2 from the germline V gene are SGHTA and FQGNSA. The CDR3 sequence is 14 residues long. In DNA form, the CDR3 reads TGTGCCAGCAGCTTAGATCTTAGCGGGAGGGCCCCCCACTTC. Encoded protein: CASSLDLSGRAPHF.

Only a few counts were recorded for this clone. J is TRBJ1-3 and V is TRBV7-6; D gene unclear. The CDR3 is 20 amino acids. Trimming removed 0 bases at V and 0 bases at J, with 21 bases between. CDR1 is SGHVS, CDR2 FNYEAQ, per germline. This CDR3 is CASSLAPPEADLHSGNTIYF. Written as DNA, the CDR3 is TGTGCCAGCAGCTTAGCGCCTCCGGAGGCGGATCTCCACTCTGGAAACACCATATATTTT.

This sequence joins TRBV28 and TRBJ2-5, with TRBD2 matching over 14 bases. The CDR3 is made up of 16 amino acids. Germline values: CDR1 MDHEN, CDR2 SYDVKM. The V segment lost 6 bases and the J segment 1 base; nucleotides outside the gene matches: 4. The CDR3 DNA reads TGTGCCAGCAGGACAGGACTAGCGGGGGGCCAAGAGACCCAGTACTTC. Translation: CASRTGLAGGQETQYF.

This clone was recorded once. The rearrangement links TRBV6-1 to TRBJ2-7, with 8 bases identical to TRBD1. The CDR3 contains 15 residues. J lost 2 bases, V lost 5 bases, and 8 bases had no gene match. Germline CDR1 reads MNHNS; CDR2 reads SASEGT. The CDR3: CASSLNPGQAYEQYF. CDR3 bases: TGTGCCAGCAGTCTAAATCCGGGACAGGCCTACGAGCAGTACTTC.